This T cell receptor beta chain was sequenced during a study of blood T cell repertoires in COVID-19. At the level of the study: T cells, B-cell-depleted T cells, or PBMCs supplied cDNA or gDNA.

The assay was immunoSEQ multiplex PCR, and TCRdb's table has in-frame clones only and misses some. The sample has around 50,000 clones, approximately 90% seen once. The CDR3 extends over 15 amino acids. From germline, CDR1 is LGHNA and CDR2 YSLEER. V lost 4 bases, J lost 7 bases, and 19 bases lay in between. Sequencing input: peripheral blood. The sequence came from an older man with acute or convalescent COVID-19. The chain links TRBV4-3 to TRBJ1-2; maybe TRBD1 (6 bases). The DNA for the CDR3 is TGCGCCAGCAGCCCCCTCACAGGGTGGATAGGTGGCTACACCTTC. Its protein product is CASSPLTGWIGGYTF.